This T cell receptor beta chain came from a study of patients and donors after allogeneic stem cell transplantation (dated by TCRdb to about 2020). On this clonotype: Its antigen remains unidentified. No much larger clonotype is one base removed from it; base qualities were not supplied.

The library came from RT-PCR. TCRdb shows the sequencer as NextSeq 550. TCRdb took the public reads, trimmed them with fastp at Q25, ran MiXCR for clone calling and kept in-frame beta chains. Rows with one shared CDR3 protein collapse into an entry with the most common genes and DNA. The sample data list some 960,000 distinct CDR3 sequences, and around 17% of these were observed just once. 5% to 7.5% of the sample lies in the top ten. The TCR was taken from a human donor who was either an allogeneic HSCT recipient or a stem cell or donor lymphocyte infusion donor (not recorded which). It is not recorded whose cells these are; they may come from a transplant donor. Sequenced input: blood, either unsorted or a sorted T cell fraction (not recorded which).

The DNA is TGCAGTGCCAAGCGCAGGGGCCCGAGTGAGGCTTTCTTT. This codes for CSAKRRGPSEAFF. In this chain, TRBV20-1 is recombined with TRBJ1-1, and perhaps TRBD1 as D gene, on 6 matching bases. Its CDR3 holds 13 amino acids, cysteine through phenylalanine. The CDR3 DNA has 39 bases and is translated from base 1. CDR1 and CDR2 were assigned from the germline V gene (reference sequence) as DFQATT and SNEGSKA. The trim is 6 bases for V and 11 bases for J, with a gap of 22 bases between the germline ends.